One sample yielded the 14 T cell receptor beta chains listed below, sequenced in a study of identical twins. TCRdb re-called the 5' RACE reads with MiXCR, one entry per CDR3 protein. The table has roughly 770,000 distinct CDR3 sequences, about 18% seen once; the top ten hold approximately 14%. These data were likewise used in another study, on T cells expressing NK-cell markers.

The sample was PBMCs. Source of these receptors: a woman between 18 and 30 years old in good health.

CDR3 nucleotides: TGTGCCATCAGAGGAACTAGCGGGCCGCCGTTCGATACGCAGTATTTT. It yields the protein CAIRGTSGPPFDTQYF. The chain has TRBV10-3 and TRBJ2-3; TRBD2 aligns across 9 bases. The CDR3 has 16 residues. CDR1 is ENHRY and CDR2 is SYGVKD in the germline V gene. V lost 6 bases, J lost 6 bases, and 13 bases stayed unmatched.

The chain has TRBV12-3 or TRBV12-4 and TRBJ1-2; the match to TRBD1 covers 8 bases. The CDR3 runs to 15 residues. The V and J ends lost 3 bases and 4 bases, in that order; junction bases with no gene match: 7. The CDR3 DNA sequence: TGTGCCAGCAGTTTGACGGACAGGGACACCTATGGCTACACCTTC. Protein sequence: CASSLTDRDTYGYTF.

This rearrangement joins TRBV20-1 to TRBJ2-2; no clear D gene. CDR1 is DFQATT, CDR2 SNEGSKA, per germline (reference sequence). The CDR3 has 14 residues. V lost 1 base to trimming and J lost 0 bases, with 6 bases between them. The CDR3 nucleotides read TGCAGTGCTAGAGGGTTCGCGAACACCGGGGAGCTGTTTTTT. It specifies CSARGFANTGELFF.

The chain joins TRBV6-2 or TRBV6-3 to TRBJ2-1; D is perhaps TRBD1 or TRBD2 (6 bases each). The germline V and J ends were trimmed by 4 bases and 6 bases, with 19 bases remaining between them. This CDR3 has 16 residues. Germline CDR1 MNHEY, CDR2 SVGEGT. The CDR3 is CASSSMGGGPINEQFF. The CDR3 DNA is TGTGCCAGCAGTTCAATGGGGGGCGGGCCGATCAATGAGCAGTTCTTC.

This clonotype has ten or more counts. The CDR3 region has the DNA TGTGCCAGCAGTTTGGTAGGGGGCAAGGGCGAGCAGTACTTC. This codes for CASSLVGGKGEQYF. The genes are TRBV12-3 or TRBV12-4 and TRBJ2-7; TRBD1 matches at 7 bases. The V segment lost 3 bases and the J segment 6 bases; nucleotides outside the gene matches: 8. The CDR3 spans 14 residues.

The chain recombines TRBV5-1 with TRBJ2-2, with D hard to call. The CDR3 spans 15 residues. Trimming left V 3 bases short and J 0 bases short, with 9 bases between. The germline V gene has CDR1 SGHRS and CDR2 YFSETQ. The CDR3 is CASSSPGSNTGELFF. The CDR3 region has the DNA TGCGCCAGCAGCTCCCCAGGTTCGAACACCGGGGAGCTGTTTTTT.

This clonotype has just a few counts. The chain has TRBV5-1 and TRBJ2-3; D remains unclear. The length of the CDR3 is 14 residues. Deletions cut 2 bases from V and 2 bases from J, with 9 bases between. Per germline, CDR1 SGHRS and CDR2 YFSETQ. CDR3 sequence: CASSFKRDTDTQYF. The CDR3 bases are TGCGCCAGCAGCTTCAAGCGCGACACAGATACGCAGTATTTT.

This clonotype has just a few counts. The CDR3 DNA follows: TGTGCCACCCTTATGGGACAATCCACAGATACGCAGTATTTT. It specifies CATLMGQSTDTQYF. The gene calls are TRBV10-3 and TRBJ2-3, with a weak D call TRBD1 (6 bases). Germline CDR1 and CDR2: ENHRY and SYGVKD. This CDR3 is 14 amino acids long. Trimming left V 10 bases short and J 2 bases short, with 16 bases between.

V gene TRBV20-1 combines with J gene TRBJ2-3; 12 bases agree with TRBD2. Germline loops: CDR1 DFQATT, CDR2 SNEGSKA (reference sequence). This CDR3 contains 17 residues. V gave up 1 base and J gave up 3 bases; unmatched junction bases: 8. CDR3 sequence reads: CSARGASGGAVTDTQYF. CDR3 nucleotides: TGCAGTGCTAGAGGCGCTAGCGGGGGGGCCGTTACAGATACGCAGTATTTT.

The gene calls are TRBV20-1 and TRBJ2-1, with 11 bases matching TRBD2. From germline, CDR1 is DFQATT and CDR2 SNEGSKA (reference sequence). V shed 7 bases and J 7 bases; nucleotides not matched to a gene: 9. CDR3 length: 14 amino acids. CDR3 loop: CSGILAGVLNEQFF. As DNA, the CDR3 is TGCAGTGGAATACTAGCGGGGGTATTAAATGAGCAGTTCTTC.

This clonotype was found a few times. The chain has TRBV5-6 and TRBJ2-6, with D possibly matching TRBD2 (5 bases). Trimming took off 0 bases at V and 1 base at J, with 5 bases between the two ends. Germline loops: CDR1 SGHDT, CDR2 YYEEEE. The CDR3 covers 15 residues. CDR3 sequence (DNA): TGTGCCAGCAGCTTGGGGAGGTCTGGGGCCAACGTCCTGACTTTC. This encodes CASSLGRSGANVLTF.

The chain links TRBV6-1 to TRBJ1-1, with D unclear. Between the trimmed V and J ends, which lost 7 bases and 3 bases, there was a span of 21 bases. The CDR3 is 16 residues long. The germline V gene encodes CDR1 MNHNS and CDR2 SASEGT. The CDR3 bases are TGTGCCAGCAATGCACCCCCGCATATCCGGGACACTGAAGCTTTCTTT. It is translated as CASNAPPHIRDTEAFF.

The rearrangement uses TRBV6-1 and TRBJ1-1; 9 positions match TRBD1. This CDR3 is 15 amino acids long. Germline V CDR1 and CDR2: MNHNS, SASEGT. The trim removed 6 bases at V and 2 bases at J, leaving 7 bases unmatched. CDR3 protein: CASSSMGQGNTEAFF. The CDR3 DNA reads TGTGCCAGCAGCTCCATGGGACAGGGCAACACTGAAGCTTTCTTT.

This clonotype was detected only a few times. This rearrangement joins TRBV10-3 to TRBJ2-3; 7 nucleotides agree with TRBD1. CDR1 and CDR2 from the germline V gene are ENHRY and SYGVKD. The CDR3 has 14 amino acids. V shed 6 bases and J 1 base; nucleotides not matched to a gene: 4. The CDR3 DNA reads as TGTGCCATCAGAGGTCAGGGGGGCACAGATACGCAGTATTTT. Translated: CAIRGQGGTDTQYF.